These 2 T cell receptor beta chains originate from one sample sequenced in a study of cytomegalovirus exposure and HLA in healthy donors. Primers included in the PCR were 60 Vbeta and 13 Jbeta primers. Sequencing was performed with immunoSEQ multiplex PCR; in TCRdb, only in-frame clones are kept and a portion is missing. The sample contains 55,000 to 70,000 clones, approximately 90% of which appear only once. Material: PBMCs. The receptors stem from a woman aged 25 to 39 in good health and CMV-seronegative.

Comments on this clone: One end of the junction fails to match germline, which may point to a read error. The chain joins TRBV7-7 to TRBJ2-5; the match to TRBD2 covers 8 bases. The CDR3 has 15 residues. Germline assignment: CDR1 SSHAT and CDR2 FNYEAQ (reference sequence). This CDR3 reads CASSLGTGTSATQYF. CDR3 nucleotide sequence: TGTGCTAGCAGCTTAGGGACCGGGACTAGTGCGACCCAGTACTTC.

The chain has TRBV7-2 and TRBJ1-1, with 7 bases lining up with TRBD1. The trim removed 7 bases at V and 4 bases at J, leaving 15 bases unmatched. The CDR3 extends over 16 amino acids. Germline loops: CDR1 SGHTA, CDR2 FQGNSA. CDR3 DNA sequence: TGTGCCAGCATCCCGAGGGCGGGACAGCCGCTCACTGAAGCTTTCTTT. This codes for CASIPRAGQPLTEAFF. Complete variable domain (other parts from reference TRBV7-2 and TRBJ1-1): GAGVSQSPSNKVTEKGKDVELRCDPISGHTALYWYRQSLGQGLEFLIYFQGNSAPDKSGLPSDRFSAERTGGSVSTLTIQRTQQEDSAVYLCASIPRAGQPLTEAFFGQGTRLTVV.